These 15 T cell receptor beta chains share one sample of origin, sequenced in a study of blood T cell repertoires in COVID-19. Assay: immunoSEQ multiplex PCR; the TCRdb copy retains only in-frame clones and omits some. The table has fewer than 200,000 clones, roughly 84% seen once. Specimen: peripheral blood. The receptor source for this set is a man aged 60 to 69 who had recovered from COVID-19.

J is TRBJ1-5 and V is TRBV28; TRBD1 is a possible D gene (5 bases). CDR1 MDHEN and CDR2 SYDVKM come from the germline V gene. Trimming removed 3 bases at V and 6 bases at J, with 6 bases between. This CDR3 is 12 amino acids long. CDR3 DNA sequence: TGTGCCAGCAGTTTGGGGGGTCAGCCCCAGCATTTT. Residues: CASSLGGQPQHF. Full variable domain (remainder filled in from reference TRBV28 and TRBJ1-5): DVKVTQSSRYLVKRTGEKVFLECVQDMDHENMFWYRQDPGLGLRLIYFSYDVKMKEKGDIPEGYSVSREKKERFSLILESASTNQTSMYLCASSLGGQPQHFGDGTRLSIL.

This clone has a single count. This chain links TRBV29-1 with TRBJ1-2; 8 positions match TRBD1. CDR3 length: 15 amino acids. The germline gives CDR1 SQVTM, CDR2 ANQGSEA. The V gene end was trimmed by 4 bases and the J gene end by 8 bases; junction bases not matched to a gene: 15. The CDR3, as DNA: TGCAGCGTTGGGGAGTCGACAGGGGCAAGGACCGGCTACACCTTC. Its protein product is CSVGESTGARTGYTF.

The V and J genes are TRBV7-2 and TRBJ1-4; TRBD1 might be the D (6 bases). Germline V gene sequence: CDR1 SGHTA, CDR2 FQGNSA. V was pared by 3 bases and J by 3 bases, with 8 bases between. The CDR3 runs to 14 residues. CDR3 nucleotides: TGTGCCAGCAGCTTGGCAGGGGCTAATGAAAAACTGTTTTTT. As protein: CASSLAGANEKLFF.

The rearrangement links TRBV29-1 to TRBJ1-6; 7 nucleotides align to TRBD1. Unmatched junction bases numbered 3, after V lost 4 bases and J lost 6 bases. This CDR3 region has 13 residues. In germline, CDR1 is SQVTM, CDR2 ANQGSEA. CDR3 bases: TGCAGCGTTGGAGGGACAGCTAATTCACCCCTCCACTTT. Translation: CSVGGTANSPLHF.

The chain combines TRBV7-6 with TRBJ2-1; TRBD2 matches 8 bases. The CDR3 covers 15 residues. The germline V gene encodes CDR1 SGHVS and CDR2 FNYEAQ. V shed 4 bases and J 1 base; nucleotides not matched to a gene: 3. CDR3 residues: CASSSRGGSYNEQFF. CDR3 nucleotide sequence: TGTGCCAGCAGCTCCCGGGGGGGGTCCTACAATGAGCAGTTCTTC. The whole variable domain, filled in from reference TRBV7-6 and TRBJ2-1, reads GAGVSQSPRYKVTKRGQDVALRCDPISGHVSLYWYRQALGQGPEFLTYFNYEAQQDKSGLPNDRFSAERPEGSISTLTIQRTEQRDSAMYRCASSSRGGSYNEQFFGPGTRLTVL.

This clone appeared once. The J gene is TRBJ2-1, the V gene TRBV18; TRBD1 matches 11 bases. CDR3 length: 16 residues. Germline loops: CDR1 KGHSH, CDR2 LQKENI. Trimming at V came to 0 bases and at J to 8 bases, leaving 6 bases not matched to a gene. The CDR3 protein is CASSPPVGQGAHEQFF. CDR3 coding DNA: TGTGCCAGCTCACCACCGGTAGGACAGGGGGCACATGAGCAGTTCTTC. The full variable domain, rest sourced from reference TRBV18 and TRBJ2-1, is NAGVMQNPRHLVRRRGQEARLRCSPMKGHSHVYWYRQLPEEGLKFMVYLQKENIIDESGMPKERFSAEFPKEGPSILRIQQVVRGDSAAYFCASSPPVGQGAHEQFFGPGTRLTVL.

CDR3 DNA: TGTGCCAGCAGTTACGATAACAGGGCCCAGCATTTT. Translation: CASSYDNRAQHF. This chain links TRBV6-2 or TRBV6-3 with TRBJ1-5; TRBD1 is a possible D gene (6 bases). From germline, CDR1 is MNHEY and CDR2 SVGEGT. The length of the CDR3 is 12 residues. Trimming took off 2 bases at V and 11 bases at J, with 10 bases between the two ends.

V and J are TRBV28 and TRBJ1-2, with 12 bases that match TRBD1. The CDR3 totals 17 residues. Germline V gives CDR1 MDHEN, CDR2 SYDVKM. With 5 bases clipped from V and 5 bases from J, the junction kept 12 bases outside the gene matches. The CDR3 nucleotides read TGTGCCAGCAGTCTCTCCGGGACAGGGGGCGTAGTTTATGGCTACACCTTC. As protein: CASSLSGTGGVVYGYTF.

J is TRBJ2-3 and V is TRBV13, with 7 bases fitting TRBD1. Germline CDR1 is PRHDT and CDR2 is FYEKMQ (reference sequence). The CDR3 contains 17 residues. V was pared by 3 bases and J by 5 bases, with 14 bases of the junction left unmatched. CDR3 nucleotides: TGTGCCAGCAGCTTTAAGAAGAACACCAACAGGGGAGATACGCAGTATTTT. This translates into CASSFKKNTNRGDTQYF.

The CDR3 DNA is TGTGCCACCAGTGACCGAGACAGCTCCCCCTCCTACGAGCAGTACTTC. Its protein product is CATSDRDSSPSYEQYF. V and J are TRBV24-1 and TRBJ2-7; TRBD1 might be the D (5 bases). The CDR3 contains 16 residues. V lost 4 bases to trimming and J lost 0 bases, with 15 bases between them. Germline V gene data show CDR1 as KGHDR and CDR2 as SFDVKD.

The J gene is TRBJ2-5, the V gene TRBV9; D possibly corresponds to TRBD2 (5 bases). Germline-derived CDR1 and CDR2 are SGDLS and YYNGEE. V was pared by 3 bases and J by 4 bases, with 10 bases between. The CDR3 has 13 amino acids. The CDR3 DNA reads TGTGCCAGCAGCGAGGACTTGTCAGAGACCCAGTACTTC. It specifies CASSEDLSETQYF. Based on the CDR3 plus reference TRBV9 and TRBJ2-5, the full variable domain is DSGVTQTPKHLITATGQRVTLRCSPRSGDLSVYWYQQSLDQGLQFLIQYYNGEERAKGNILERFSAQQFPDLHSELNLSSLELGDSALYFCASSEDLSETQYFGPGTRLLVL.

This rearrangement joins TRBV19 to TRBJ2-2; 7 bases fit TRBD2. The CDR3 contains 16 residues. V trimming: 2 bases; J trimming: 3 bases; junction bases outside the gene matches: 6. Germline V CDR1 and CDR2: LNHDA, SQIVND (reference sequence). CDR3 sequence (DNA): TGTGCCAGTAGTATATACGGCGGGGGAGACACCGGGGAGCTGTTTTTT. It is translated as CASSIYGGGDTGELFF.

This rearrangement joins TRBV5-1 to TRBJ2-1; tentative D call: TRBD1 (6 bases). The V end was cut by 2 bases, the J end by 6 bases, with 15 bases between. CDR1 is SGHRS, CDR2 YFSETQ, per germline. The CDR3 is 15 residues long. The CDR3 DNA reads TGCGCCAGCAGCTTTGGGCAGGGGATGGGCAATGAGCAGTTCTTC. Its protein product is CASSFGQGMGNEQFF.

The chain is built from TRBV14 and TRBJ2-1; 10 nucleotides line up with TRBD2. The V gene end was trimmed by 0 bases and the J gene end by 5 bases; junction bases not matched to a gene: 13. In germline, CDR1 is SGHDN, CDR2 FVKESK. The CDR3 sequence is 19 residues long. The CDR3 loop reads CASSQERLAGAPFHNEQFF. The CDR3 nucleotides are TGTGCCAGCAGCCAAGAAAGGCTAGCGGGGGCCCCCTTTCACAATGAGCAGTTCTTC.

The chain employs TRBV6-2 or TRBV6-3 and TRBJ2-3; TRBD2 agrees at 9 bases. With V trimmed by 5 bases and J by 8 bases, 8 bases remained unmatched. Per the germline V gene, CDR1 is MNHEY and CDR2 is SVGEGT. This CDR3 contains 14 residues. CDR3 DNA sequence: TGTGCCAGCAGTAGCCCTGCGGGGGGGGGTACGCAGTATTTT. Its translation is CASSSPAGGGTQYF.